What follows are 17 T cell receptor beta chains derived from one specimen sequenced in a study. Amplification of TRBV12-4/TRBJ1-2 clonotypes used adaptor-ligated barcode primers. Each CDR3 protein is one row after TCRdb ran MiXCR on the multiplex PCR reads. The sample shows several hundred distinct CDR3 sequences, roughly a third of them seen only once. Sequenced: memory CD4+ T cells sorted from blood. Subset noted: memory CD4+ T cells, CD4+CD45RO+CD25-. The receptors were sampled from a female donor with breast cancer.

This clonotype was found a few times. The V gene is TRBV12-3 or TRBV12-4, the J gene TRBJ1-2; D not resolved. The CDR3 sequence is 12 residues long. V gave up 7 bases and J gave up 4 bases, with 10 bases separating them. The DNA for the CDR3 is TGTGCCAGCACACGGGCAAGCTATGGCTACACCTTC. Amino acid sequence: CASTRASYGYTF.

This clonotype was detected ten times or more. V and J are TRBV12-3 or TRBV12-4 and TRBJ1-2; D possibly corresponds to TRBD1 (6 bases). This CDR3 region has 16 residues. V was shortened by 7 bases and J by 0 bases, with 18 bases between the two germline ends. CDR3 nucleotides: TGTGCCAGCACCATAGGAAGGGGACATCCTAACTATGGCTACACCTTC. Translation: CASTIGRGHPNYGYTF.

This clonotype is termed large (0.1 to 1%). V is TRBV12-3 or TRBV12-4 and J is TRBJ1-2, with no clear D. Trimming removed 3 bases from V and 1 base from J, with 9 bases in between. CDR3 length: 14 amino acids. CDR3 DNA: TGTGCCAGCAGTTTCGGGAGGTATAACTATGGCTACACCTTC. The encoded protein is CASSFGRYNYGYTF.

V usage is TRBV12-3 or TRBV12-4 and J usage is TRBJ1-2, with 9 bases that match TRBD1. The CDR3 has 14 amino acids. V dropped 2 bases and J dropped 7; count of bases not matched to a gene: 5. CDR3 bases: TGTGCCAGCAGTTTATCGGGGACAGGGACTGGCTACACCTTC. It codes for CASSLSGTGTGYTF.

The gene calls are TRBV12-3 or TRBV12-4 and TRBJ1-2; no firm D call. Trimming left V 6 bases short and J 6 bases short, with 17 bases between. The CDR3 is 14 residues long. CDR3 bases: TGTGCCAGCAGCGAATACGCTTCTAAGGATGGCTACACCTTC. Translated: CASSEYASKDGYTF.

This clonotype appeared many times. The V and J genes are TRBV12-3 or TRBV12-4 and TRBJ1-2; D might be TRBD1 (5 bases). This CDR3 contains 14 residues. Deletions cut 5 bases from V and 7 bases from J, with 17 bases between. The CDR3 DNA reads as TGTGCCAGCAGTCCCGACAGTGGGCGGAGTGGCTACACCTTC. This encodes CASSPDSGRSGYTF.

V and J are TRBV12-3 or TRBV12-4 and TRBJ1-2; D remains unclear. The CDR3 is 13 residues long. Trimming shortened V by 5 bases and J by 5 bases, and 12 bases separated the two germline ends. The CDR3 reads CASSQARSYGYTF. In nucleotides, the CDR3 is TGTGCCAGCAGTCAGGCACGGTCGTATGGCTACACCTTC.

Judged by abundance, this clonotype is large. The V and J genes are TRBV12-3 or TRBV12-4 and TRBJ1-2; TRBD1 is a possible D gene (5 bases). This CDR3 has 13 amino acids. Trimming took 8 bases from V and 5 from J, leaving 15 bases between them. The CDR3 is CASGQGRLYGYTF. The DNA for the CDR3 is TGTGCCAGCGGGCAGGGCAGACTGTATGGCTACACCTTC.

This clonotype was recorded a few times. The V and J genes are TRBV12-3 or TRBV12-4 and TRBJ1-2; D unclear. V shed 5 bases and J shed 7 bases, with 11 bases lying between them. There are 12 residues in the CDR3. CDR3 coding DNA: TGTGCCAGCAGTCCGGAGGCTGGTGGCTACACCTTC. Amino acid sequence: CASSPEAGGYTF.

This clonotype showed up just a few times. The chain is built from TRBV12-3 or TRBV12-4 and TRBJ1-2; D is unclear. This CDR3 region has 12 residues. The V end lost 6 bases, the J end lost 4 bases, and 9 bases lay between the germline ends. The DNA of the CDR3 is TGTGCCAGCAGACGACCAGGCTATGGCTACACCTTC. Protein sequence: CASRRPGYGYTF.

By its share, this clonotype is large. The chain links TRBV12-3 or TRBV12-4 to TRBJ1-2; D is unclear. The CDR3 is 12 amino acids. The V and J ends lost 2 bases and 5 bases respectively, with 6 bases between them. CDR3 residues: CASSLLPYGYTF. The CDR3 coding sequence is TGTGCCAGCAGTTTACTACCTTATGGCTACACCTTC.

This clonotype showed up just a few times. V and J are TRBV12-3 or TRBV12-4 and TRBJ1-2; 9 nucleotides line up with TRBD1. The CDR3 is 13 residues long. The V segment lost 6 bases and the J segment 6 bases; nucleotides outside the gene matches: 5. Here the CDR3 reads CASSPDRGDGYTF. CDR3 DNA sequence: TGTGCCAGCAGCCCGGACAGGGGAGATGGCTACACCTTC.

By share of the sample, this clonotype is large. V usage is TRBV12-3 or TRBV12-4 and J usage is TRBJ1-2, with unresolved D. Trimming cost V 2 bases and J 4 bases, with 8 bases left between them. The CDR3 contains 13 residues. The CDR3 is CASSLPSTYGYTF. The DNA of the CDR3 is TGTGCCAGCAGTTTACCGAGCACCTATGGCTACACCTTC.

This clonotype is labeled as medium-sized. In DNA form, the CDR3 reads TGTGCTAGTGGTTCGGACAGGGACTATGGCTACACCTTC. Translated, it gives CASGSDRDYGYTF. J is TRBJ1-2 and V is TRBV12-5; 8 bases line up with TRBD1. The CDR3 is made up of 13 amino acids. The ends lost 4 bases at V and 3 bases at J; junction bases unmatched: 1. In germline, CDR1 is LGHNT, CDR2 FRNRAP.

In DNA, the CDR3 is TGTGCCAGCAGTTTCCGGGACAGGGCTGGCTACACCTTC. Translating gives CASSFRDRAGYTF. V gene TRBV12-3 or TRBV12-4 combines with J gene TRBJ1-2, with TRBD1 matching 9 bases. The CDR3 is 13 amino acids. V shed 3 bases and J 7 bases; nucleotides not matched to a gene: 3.

This clonotype is labeled large. The V gene is TRBV12-3 or TRBV12-4, the J gene TRBJ1-2, with D tentatively TRBD1 (5 bases). The V gene lost 6 bases and the J gene lost 4 bases, with 9 bases spanning the gap. The CDR3 is 12 residues long. The CDR3 region is CASSWDLYGYTF. The CDR3, as DNA: TGTGCCAGCAGCTGGGACCTCTATGGCTACACCTTC.

This sequence joins TRBV12-3 or TRBV12-4 and TRBJ1-2, with D hard to call. There are 12 residues in the CDR3. V lost 6 bases and J lost 6, with 11 bases in between. In DNA form, the CDR3 reads TGTGCCAGCAGCTCGAGCGGGAATGGCTACACCTTC. Translated, it gives CASSSSGNGYTF.